The rows below give T cell receptor beta chains drawn from one sample of a study of shared clonotypes between healthy human individuals. Using immunoSEQ multiplex PCR, the repertoire was profiled, and TCRdb retains in-frame clones only, with some absent. The top ten hold approximately 2% of the sample, which has fewer than 850,000 clones, 60% to 80% seen once. Sequencing was performed on memory CD4+ T cells sorted from blood. The source of these receptors is a woman younger than 45 in good health. CDR3s include the opening cysteine and the closing phenylalanine or tryptophan. The order of the fields is clone size, J gene, V gene, D gene, CDR3 DNA, CDR3 protein. A D gene is named only where the DNA matches it firmly. Clone size is shown for a subset of rows, as once, few, many or a class of expanded clone.

abundance: -; j_gene: TRBJ1-1; v_gene: TRBV6-1; d_gene: TRBD1; CDR3nt: TGTGCCAGCAGTGGAGGGGGCTTCACTGAAGCTTTCTTT; CDR3aa: CASSGGGFTEAFF
abundance: -; j_gene: TRBJ2-7; v_gene: TRBV7-2; d_gene: TRBD2; CDR3nt: TGTGCCAGCAGCTTCCGGGACTACCTCTACGAGCAGTACTTC; CDR3aa: CASSFRDYLYEQYF
abundance: -; j_gene: TRBJ1-3; v_gene: TRBV7-9; d_gene: -; CDR3nt: TGTGCCAGCAGCCCCATCGGGAACACCATATATTTT; CDR3aa: CASSPIGNTIYF
abundance: -; j_gene: TRBJ1-2; v_gene: TRBV7-2; d_gene: -; CDR3nt: TGTGCCAGCACCCACGGGCGGGGGCTGAACTATGGCTACACCTTC; CDR3aa: CASTHGRGLNYGYTF
abundance: -; j_gene: TRBJ1-5; v_gene: TRBV7-2; d_gene: -; CDR3nt: TGTGCCAGCAACCCGGACGCCCTTAGCAATCAGCCCCAGCATTTT; CDR3aa: CASNPDALSNQPQHF
abundance: -; j_gene: TRBJ2-1; v_gene: TRBV2; d_gene: -; CDR3nt: TGTGCCAGCAGTGAAGCTAGGGGTACATACAATGAGCAGTTCTTC; CDR3aa: CASSEARGTYNEQFF
abundance: once; j_gene: TRBJ2-5; v_gene: TRBV14; d_gene: -; CDR3nt: TGTGCCAGCAGCCAAAACAGAGGAGAGACCCAGTACTTC; CDR3aa: CASSQNRGETQYF
abundance: -; j_gene: TRBJ2-2; v_gene: TRBV7-2; d_gene: -; CDR3nt: TGTGCCAGCAGCTTTGGGGGCATCGGGGAGCTGTTTTTT; CDR3aa: CASSFGGIGELFF
abundance: -; j_gene: TRBJ1-1; v_gene: TRBV5-1; d_gene: TRBD1; CDR3nt: TGCGCCAGCAGCACCGGGGACAGGGACTGGCCTGAAGCTTTCTTT; CDR3aa: CASSTGDRDWPEAFF
abundance: -; j_gene: TRBJ2-7; v_gene: TRBV4-2; d_gene: TRBD2; CDR3nt: TGTGCCAGCAGCCCCCGGCTAGCGGGAGGGCCCTCCTACGAGCAGTACTTC; CDR3aa: CASSPRLAGGPSYEQYF
abundance: -; j_gene: TRBJ2-3; v_gene: TRBV2; d_gene: TRBD1; CDR3nt: TGTGCCAGCAGCAGACAGGGGGCGCCATATGATACGCGGTATTTT; CDR3aa: CASSRQGAPYDTRYF
abundance: few; j_gene: TRBJ2-7; v_gene: TRBV7-9; d_gene: -; CDR3nt: TGTGCCAGCAGCCGGTGGGAATCCTACGAGCAGTACTTC; CDR3aa: CASSRWESYEQYF
abundance: -; j_gene: TRBJ2-2; v_gene: TRBV19; d_gene: -; CDR3nt: TGTGCCATTTCGAGATCCTGGCCCACGAACACCGGGGAGCTGTTTTTT; CDR3aa: CAISRSWPTNTGELFF
abundance: few; j_gene: TRBJ1-5; v_gene: TRBV6-1; d_gene: -; CDR3nt: TGTGCCAGCAGTGAATCTGTGGCAGGCAACAATCAGCCCCAGCATTTT; CDR3aa: CASSESVAGNNQPQHF
abundance: -; j_gene: TRBJ2-7; v_gene: TRBV30; d_gene: -; CDR3nt: TGTGCCTGGAGTCTGTCGACGACCTACGAGCAGTACTTC; CDR3aa: CAWSLSTTYEQYF
abundance: -; j_gene: TRBJ2-1; v_gene: TRBV30; d_gene: -; CDR3nt: TGTGCCGGAGGGAGCTTTTACAATGAGCAGTTCTTC; CDR3aa: CAGGSFYNEQFF
abundance: few; j_gene: TRBJ1-1; v_gene: TRBV4-1; d_gene: -; CDR3nt: TGCGCCAGCAGCCAAGTCAACCTGGGTTTTTATACTGAAGCTTTCTTT; CDR3aa: CASSQVNLGFYTEAFF
abundance: -; j_gene: TRBJ1-5; v_gene: TRBV28; d_gene: -; CDR3nt: TGTGCCAGCAGTTTTATCCAGAAGAATAGCAATCAGCCCCAGCATTTT; CDR3aa: CASSFIQKNSNQPQHF
abundance: -; j_gene: TRBJ2-1; v_gene: TRBV25-1; d_gene: TRBD2; CDR3nt: TGTGCCAGCAGTGAATCTGGTGCGGGAGAGGATGAGCAGTTCTTC; CDR3aa: CASSESGAGEDEQFF
abundance: -; j_gene: TRBJ2-7; v_gene: TRBV5-1; d_gene: TRBD2; CDR3nt: TGCGCCAGCAGCCCAGGACTAGCGGGAATCTACGAGCAGTACTTC; CDR3aa: CASSPGLAGIYEQYF
abundance: -; j_gene: TRBJ1-2; v_gene: TRBV30; d_gene: -; CDR3nt: TGTGCCTGGCCTCCGGGGCCCAAGCATGGCTACACCTTC; CDR3aa: CAWPPGPKHGYTF
abundance: -; j_gene: TRBJ1-2; v_gene: TRBV5-4; d_gene: TRBD1; CDR3nt: TGTGCCAGCAGTCTGGGGGGACAGGGGGACTATGGCTACACCTTC; CDR3aa: CASSLGGQGDYGYTF
abundance: once; j_gene: TRBJ2-2; v_gene: TRBV2; d_gene: TRBD1; CDR3nt: TGTGCCAGCAGTGATCTAGGACAGGATGACACCGGGGAGCTGTTTTTT; CDR3aa: CASSDLGQDDTGELFF
abundance: -; j_gene: TRBJ2-1; v_gene: TRBV28; d_gene: TRBD2; CDR3nt: TGTGCCAGCAGCATCAGCGGGGTTGTTCGCAATGAGCAGTTCTTC; CDR3aa: CASSISGVVRNEQFF
abundance: -; j_gene: TRBJ2-5; v_gene: TRBV5-1; d_gene: TRBD2; CDR3nt: TGCGCCAGCAGCCCGGGACTAGCTCGGGAAGAGACCCAGTACTTC; CDR3aa: CASSPGLAREETQYF
abundance: -; j_gene: TRBJ1-1; v_gene: TRBV30; d_gene: -; CDR3nt: TGTGCCTGGAGTGTAACCCTAACAAGTGTAAACACTGAAGCTTTCTTT; CDR3aa: CAWSVTLTSVNTEAFF
abundance: -; j_gene: TRBJ1-2; v_gene: TRBV19; d_gene: TRBD1; CDR3nt: TGTGCCAGTAGTATATGGACAGGGGACTATGGCTACACCTTC; CDR3aa: CASSIWTGDYGYTF
abundance: few; j_gene: TRBJ2-1; v_gene: TRBV11-3; d_gene: -; CDR3nt: TGTGCCAGCAGCTTACAGGGGAGCTCCTACAATGAGCAGTTCTTC; CDR3aa: CASSLQGSSYNEQFF
abundance: once; j_gene: TRBJ1-5; v_gene: TRBV28; d_gene: -; CDR3nt: TGTGCCAGCAGTTCCGGGACAATTAATCAGCCCCAGCATTTT; CDR3aa: CASSSGTINQPQHF
abundance: few; j_gene: TRBJ2-7; v_gene: TRBV6-6; d_gene: TRBD1; CDR3nt: TGTGCCAGCAGCCTGACCCGACAGGGACCCACCTACGAGCAGTACTTC; CDR3aa: CASSLTRQGPTYEQYF
abundance: -; j_gene: TRBJ1-5; v_gene: TRBV19; d_gene: TRBD1; CDR3nt: TGTGCCAGTATGTCGACAGGGCGGGATAGCAATCAGCCCCAGCATTTT; CDR3aa: CASMSTGRDSNQPQHF
abundance: few; j_gene: TRBJ2-7; v_gene: TRBV19; d_gene: TRBD1; CDR3nt: TGTGCCAGTAGTATATCGACAGGGTCTGTCTACGAGCAGTACTTC; CDR3aa: CASSISTGSVYEQYF
abundance: -; j_gene: TRBJ2-7; v_gene: TRBV19; d_gene: -; CDR3nt: TGTGCCACCGGGACCTCGGGGACCTACGAGCAGTACTTC; CDR3aa: CATGTSGTYEQYF
abundance: many; j_gene: TRBJ2-2; v_gene: TRBV27; d_gene: TRBD2; CDR3nt: TGTGCCAGCAGTTCGGGACTAGCGGCAAACACCGGGGAGCTGTTTTTT; CDR3aa: CASSSGLAANTGELFF
abundance: -; j_gene: TRBJ2-7; v_gene: TRBV9; d_gene: TRBD1; CDR3nt: TGTGCCAGCAGCTTTGGTGGACAGGGTTACGAGCAGTACTTC; CDR3aa: CASSFGGQGYEQYF
abundance: -; j_gene: TRBJ1-2; v_gene: TRBV11-2; d_gene: -; CDR3nt: TGTGCCAGCAGCTACAACCGGGGCAAGAACTATGGCTACACCTTC; CDR3aa: CASSYNRGKNYGYTF
abundance: -; j_gene: TRBJ1-5; v_gene: TRBV4-1; d_gene: -; CDR3nt: TGCGCCAGCAGCCAAGAATGGCCGGGGGCCGGTCAGCCCCAGCATTTT; CDR3aa: CASSQEWPGAGQPQHF
abundance: -; j_gene: TRBJ2-7; v_gene: TRBV5-1; d_gene: TRBD2; CDR3nt: TGCGCCAGCAGCACCGGGACTAGCTCGGAACGGGAGCAGTACTTC; CDR3aa: CASSTGTSSEREQYF
abundance: -; j_gene: TRBJ2-3; v_gene: TRBV5-1; d_gene: -; CDR3nt: TGCGCCAGCAGCTTGGCGCGGGGATCAGGGATGGCGGGTACGCAGTATTTT; CDR3aa: CASSLARGSGMAGTQYF
abundance: -; j_gene: TRBJ2-7; v_gene: TRBV18; d_gene: TRBD2; CDR3nt: TGTGCCAGCTCGCAACAACCGGGACTAGCGGGACCCGAGCAGTACTTC; CDR3aa: CASSQQPGLAGPEQYF
abundance: -; j_gene: TRBJ1-2; v_gene: TRBV5-1; d_gene: TRBD1; CDR3nt: TGCGCCAGCAGCTTGCCGGGACAGCAATCCTATGGCTACACCTTC; CDR3aa: CASSLPGQQSYGYTF
abundance: -; j_gene: TRBJ2-5; v_gene: TRBV29-1; d_gene: -; CDR3nt: TGCAGCGTTGTTCCCAGGGCGGGTGAGACCCAGTACTTC; CDR3aa: CSVVPRAGETQYF
abundance: -; j_gene: TRBJ2-7; v_gene: TRBV6-1; d_gene: TRBD2; CDR3nt: TGTGCCAGCAGTGGATCGACTAGCGGGGCATACGAGCAGTACTTC; CDR3aa: CASSGSTSGAYEQYF
abundance: -; j_gene: TRBJ1-6; v_gene: TRBV19; d_gene: -; CDR3nt: TGTGCCAGTAGTACCAGGGAGCGGTCACCCCTCCACTTT; CDR3aa: CASSTRERSPLHF
abundance: -; j_gene: TRBJ2-5; v_gene: TRBV29-1; d_gene: -; CDR3nt: TGCAGCGTGGACCATCAAGAGACCCAGTACTTC; CDR3aa: CSVDHQETQYF
abundance: -; j_gene: TRBJ2-6; v_gene: TRBV28; d_gene: TRBD1; CDR3nt: TGTGCCAGCAGTTTGGACAGGGCTGGGGCCAACGTCCTGACTTTC; CDR3aa: CASSLDRAGANVLTF
abundance: -; j_gene: TRBJ1-2; v_gene: TRBV6-1; d_gene: -; CDR3nt: TGTGCCAGCAGTGAAGGGGCAGCAACTAACTATGGCTACACCTTC; CDR3aa: CASSEGAATNYGYTF
abundance: -; j_gene: TRBJ1-4; v_gene: TRBV15; d_gene: TRBD1; CDR3nt: TGTGCCACCAGCAGAGATTCGGGGACAGCGAATGAAAAACTGTTTTTT; CDR3aa: CATSRDSGTANEKLFF
abundance: -; j_gene: TRBJ1-3; v_gene: TRBV5-8; d_gene: TRBD1; CDR3nt: TGTGCCAGCACCCGACAGGGGGCAGCCGGAAACACCATATATTTT; CDR3aa: CASTRQGAAGNTIYF
abundance: -; j_gene: TRBJ2-2; v_gene: TRBV23-1; d_gene: -; CDR3nt: TGCGCCAGCAGTCAACGGCGGACCGGGGAGCTGTTTTTT; CDR3aa: CASSQRRTGELFF
abundance: -; j_gene: TRBJ2-2; v_gene: TRBV19; d_gene: TRBD1; CDR3nt: TGTGCCACCAGGGACAGTCCGGGCACCGGGGAGCTGTTTTTT; CDR3aa: CATRDSPGTGELFF
abundance: -; j_gene: TRBJ1-1; v_gene: TRBV16; d_gene: -; CDR3nt: TGTGCCAGCACGGGAGGGAGCTGGACTGAAGCTTTCTTT; CDR3aa: CASTGGSWTEAFF
abundance: -; j_gene: TRBJ2-3; v_gene: TRBV27; d_gene: -; CDR3nt: TGTGCCAGCAGTCGAAAATCCGGGCAGGGATGGAGGGATACGCAGTATTTT; CDR3aa: CASSRKSGQGWRDTQYF
abundance: -; j_gene: TRBJ2-3; v_gene: TRBV5-1; d_gene: -; CDR3nt: TGCGCCAGCAGCCTGGGGGCATCGGATGCAGATACGCAGTATTTT; CDR3aa: CASSLGASDADTQYF
abundance: -; j_gene: TRBJ2-7; v_gene: TRBV18; d_gene: -; CDR3nt: TGTGCCAGCTCACCGCAGGGAAATCGCTACGAGCAGTACTTC; CDR3aa: CASSPQGNRYEQYF
abundance: -; j_gene: TRBJ2-3; v_gene: TRBV29-1; d_gene: TRBD2; CDR3nt: TGCAGCGTCGGGGGGACTAGCGGGAACACAGATACGCAGTATTTT; CDR3aa: CSVGGTSGNTDTQYF
abundance: -; j_gene: TRBJ1-1; v_gene: TRBV9; d_gene: -; CDR3nt: TGTGCCAGCAGCGTAGCGTGGGGAAGCACTGAAGCTTTCTTT; CDR3aa: CASSVAWGSTEAFF
abundance: -; j_gene: TRBJ1-2; v_gene: TRBV27; d_gene: -; CDR3nt: TGTGCCAGCAGTTTAGACAGGAGAGTAAGCTATGGCTACACCTTC; CDR3aa: CASSLDRRVSYGYTF
abundance: few; j_gene: TRBJ1-1; v_gene: TRBV6-5; d_gene: -; CDR3nt: TGTGCCAGCATGGGTGCGACCACTGAAGCTTTCTTT; CDR3aa: CASMGATTEAFF
abundance: -; j_gene: TRBJ1-2; v_gene: TRBV11-2; d_gene: -; CDR3nt: TGTGCCAGCAGCTCCAGGAGCCGCTCAGGGGAGAGAGGCTACACCTTC; CDR3aa: CASSSRSRSGERGYTF